The 29 T cell receptor beta chains below come from one sample, sequenced in a study of early T cells in non-severe SARS-CoV-2 infection. TCRdb fed the 5' RACE reads into MiXCR, producing one record per CDR3 protein. In the table there are some 82,000 distinct CDR3 sequences, over 5% of which are singletons. Sequenced: whole blood. The receptors were sampled from an adult who was a healthcare worker with PCR-confirmed SARS-CoV-2 infection or an uninfected control (not recorded which).

The chain carries TRBV20-1 and TRBJ2-5, with TRBD1 matching over 10 bases. The CDR3 is made up of 15 amino acids. Germline CDR1 and CDR2: DFQATT and SNEGSKA (reference sequence). V lost 3 bases, J lost 4 bases, and 8 bases stayed unmatched. CDR3 amino acids: CSASSGTGVGETQYF. The CDR3 region has the DNA TGCAGTGCTAGTTCCGGGACAGGGGTTGGAGAGACCCAGTACTTC.

The chain carries TRBV29-1 and TRBJ2-3, with D perhaps TRBD1 or TRBD2 (5 bases each). CDR1 is SQVTM, CDR2 ANQGSEA, per germline. Trimming stripped 7 bases from V and 10 bases from J, with 18 bases between. CDR3 length: 12 amino acids. The chain's CDR3 is CSGRDEVTAQYF. CDR3 sequence (DNA): TGCAGCGGTCGGGACGAGGTTACGGCGCAGTATTTT.

The table lists this clonotype with many counts. The chain uses TRBV20-1 and TRBJ1-2; the match to TRBD1 covers 8 bases. The CDR3 is 14 amino acids. With V trimmed by 2 bases and J by 4 bases, 6 bases remained unmatched. Germline values: CDR1 DFQATT, CDR2 SNEGSKA (reference sequence). For the CDR3, the DNA is TGCAGTGCTAGATCCGGACAGGGCGCCTATGGCTACACCTTC. This encodes CSARSGQGAYGYTF.

This clonotype was seen at least ten times. The J gene is TRBJ1-5, the V gene TRBV18; 8 nucleotides match TRBD1. Germline V lookup: CDR1 KGHSH, CDR2 LQKENI. The CDR3 loop spans 13 amino acids. J lost 6 bases, V lost 5 bases, and 3 bases had no gene match. CDR3: CASSGDRGQPQHF. Written as DNA, the CDR3 is TGTGCCAGCTCAGGCGACAGGGGTCAGCCCCAGCATTTT.

The J gene is TRBJ2-7, the V gene TRBV6-6; TRBD2 matches at 9 bases. Germline V gene sequence: CDR1 MNHNY, CDR2 SVGAGI (reference sequence). The length of the CDR3 is 16 residues. V dropped 2 bases and J dropped 0; count of bases not matched to a gene: 5. CDR3 bases: TGTGCCAGCAGTTACAAAGCGGGGGGTTCCTCCTACGAGCAGTACTTC. Translation: CASSYKAGGSSYEQYF.

This clonotype occurred many times. The V call is TRBV12-3 or TRBV12-4, the J call TRBJ2-5; 9 positions match TRBD1. V lost 5 bases and J lost 5; bases outside the gene matches: 9. CDR3 length: 15 residues. The CDR3 coding sequence is TGTGCCAGCAGTCCGGGACAGGGAATGACGGAGACCCAGTACTTC. It is translated as CASSPGQGMTETQYF.

This clonotype occurred a few times. The chain couples TRBV7-9 to TRBJ2-7; D is uncertain. Germline V lookup: CDR1 SEHNR, CDR2 FQNEAQ (reference sequence). Trimming removed 10 bases from V and 5 bases from J, with 6 bases in between. CDR3 size: 9 residues. As DNA, the CDR3 is TGTGCCACGACGGACGAGCAGTACTTC. Translation gives CATTDEQYF.

V and J are TRBV4-2 and TRBJ1-5; no clear D gene. CDR1 and CDR2 from the germline V gene are LGHNA and YNFKEQ. This CDR3 is built from 14 residues. Trimming left V 0 bases short and J 5 bases short, with 8 bases between. CDR3 protein: CASSQDNRDQPQHF. CDR3 coding DNA: TGTGCCAGCAGCCAAGATAACCGGGATCAGCCCCAGCATTTT.

This clonotype has more than one count but fewer than ten. The chain joins TRBV7-9 to TRBJ2-2, with 7 bases identical to TRBD1. This CDR3 is built from 15 residues. Germline values: CDR1 SEHNR, CDR2 FQNEAQ (reference sequence). Trimming cost V 5 bases and J 6 bases; bases outside gene matches: 9. In nucleotides, the CDR3 is TGTGCCAGCAGCCCACAGGGGTCCGGGGCCGGGGAGCTGTTTTTT. Its translation: CASSPQGSGAGELFF.

V gene TRBV12-3 or TRBV12-4 combines with J gene TRBJ2-3, with 11 bases aligning to TRBD1. This CDR3 region has 15 residues. The V segment lost 6 bases and the J segment 4 bases; nucleotides outside the gene matches: 6. CDR3: CASRNWTGGADTQYF. CDR3 bases: TGTGCCAGCAGAAATTGGACAGGGGGCGCAGATACGCAGTATTTT.

The genes are TRBV7-2 and TRBJ1-5; no clear D. V was trimmed by 5 bases and J by 3 bases, leaving 17 bases between them. The CDR3 sequence is 16 residues long. The V gene's germline CDR1 is SGHTA and CDR2 FQGNSA. CDR3 in amino acids: CASSQSGPLHNQPQHF. The CDR3, as DNA: TGTGCCAGCAGCCAAAGCGGACCCCTCCACAATCAGCCCCAGCATTTT. The whole variable domain, remainder taken from reference TRBV7-2 and TRBJ1-5, is GAGVSQSPSNKVTEKGKDVELRCDPISGHTALYWYRQSLGQGLEFLIYFQGNSAPDKSGLPSDRFSAERTGGSVSTLTIQRTQQEDSAVYLCASSQSGPLHNQPQHFGDGTRLSIL.

A remark on this clonotype: A clone one base away is much larger, so this may be a read error. The V gene is TRBV7-9, the J gene TRBJ1-1, with D hard to call. V shed 0 bases and J shed 1 base, with 3 bases lying between them. The germline gives CDR1 SEHNR, CDR2 FQNEAQ (reference sequence). The CDR3 spans 13 residues. Written as DNA, the CDR3 is TGTGCCAGCAGCTTAGCAGAGAACACTGAAGCTTTCTTT. It specifies CASSLAENTEAFF.

The chain recombines TRBV20-1 with TRBJ2-7; 7 bases align to TRBD1. Germline V lookup: CDR1 DFQATT, CDR2 SNEGSKA (reference sequence). The CDR3 totals 14 residues. V gave up 8 bases and J gave up 5 bases; unmatched junction bases: 15. The CDR3 DNA reads as TGCAGTCCCGCGGACAGGCTGTTCCTCCACGAGCAGTACTTC. This sequence encodes CSPADRLFLHEQYF.

This clonotype has a count of ten or more. The chain uses TRBV7-2 and TRBJ2-3; weak D call: TRBD1 (5 bases). The CDR3 length is 17 residues. Germline values: CDR1 SGHTA, CDR2 FQGNSA. Trimming pared 4 bases from V and 1 base from J, leaving 18 bases between. The CDR3 nucleotides are TGTGCCAGCAGCTCACAAGGGCCTGCAGGGCGCACAGATACGCAGTATTTT. Residues: CASSSQGPAGRTDTQYF.

The chain is built from TRBV2 and TRBJ2-2, with D perhaps TRBD2 (5 bases). Germline V gives CDR1 SNHLY, CDR2 FYNNEI. The CDR3 loop spans 14 amino acids. V was cut by 5 bases and J by 4 bases, with 11 bases left in between. The CDR3 coding sequence is TGTGCCAGCAGTACTAGAAGGGCCACCGGGGAGCTGTTTTTT. It encodes CASSTRRATGELFF.

This clonotype was seen at least ten times. The V and J genes are TRBV11-2 and TRBJ2-7; no clear D gene. The CDR3 spans 14 residues. Germline values: CDR1 SGHAT, CDR2 FQNNGV. The V gene lost 2 bases and the J gene lost 2 bases, with 10 bases spanning the gap. The CDR3 reads CASSLYRSTYEQYF. CDR3 DNA sequence: TGTGCCAGCAGCTTATATCGCAGCACCTACGAGCAGTACTTC.

This clonotype was recorded many times. CDR3 nucleotide sequence: TGTGCCAGCTCACCTCACTGGGACAGTACTGAAGCTTTCTTT. Amino acid sequence: CASSPHWDSTEAFF. The rearrangement uses TRBV18 and TRBJ1-1, with 7 bases that match TRBD1. Germline V gene data show CDR1 as KGHSH and CDR2 as LQKENI. With 3 bases clipped from V and 5 bases from J, the junction kept 6 bases outside the gene matches. The CDR3 runs to 14 residues. Full variable domain (rest looked up from reference TRBV18 and TRBJ1-1): NAGVMQNPRHLVRRRGQEARLRCSPMKGHSHVYWYRQLPEEGLKFMVYLQKENIIDESGMPKERFSAEFPKEGPSILRIQQVVRGDSAAYFCASSPHWDSTEAFFGQGTRLTVV.

This clonotype was detected ten times or more. This rearrangement joins TRBV4-2 to TRBJ1-5; unclear D gene. The V gene lost 0 bases and the J gene lost 4 bases, with 10 bases spanning the gap. Germline CDR1 reads LGHNA; CDR2 reads YNFKEQ. The length of the CDR3 is 15 residues. CDR3 DNA: TGTGCCAGCAGCCAAGATGAGGGAAGTAATCAGCCCCAGCATTTT. Its translation is CASSQDEGSNQPQHF.

This clonotype was seen many times. The V and J genes are TRBV7-2 and TRBJ2-1; the D call may be TRBD1 or TRBD2 (5 bases each). CDR1 SGHTA and CDR2 FQGNSA come from the germline V gene. The CDR3 extends over 15 amino acids. V was shortened by 5 bases and J by 6 bases, with 17 bases between the two germline ends. The CDR3 sequence: CASSPRGQWANEQFF. The CDR3 nucleotides are TGTGCCAGCAGCCCGAGGGGCCAATGGGCCAATGAGCAGTTCTTC.

This clonotype was detected only a few times. The J gene is TRBJ2-1, the V gene TRBV6-2 or TRBV6-3, with D unclear. V was cut by 2 bases and J by 11 bases, with 10 bases left in between. The CDR3 spans 12 residues. CDR1 is MNHEY and CDR2 is SVGEGT in the germline V gene. CDR3: CASSYPARKQFF. The CDR3 nucleotides are TGTGCCAGCAGTTACCCCGCAAGAAAGCAGTTCTTC.

This clonotype was counted many times. This chain joins TRBV12-3 or TRBV12-4 and TRBJ1-5; 9 positions match TRBD1. The CDR3 totals 16 residues. Germline trimming cut 6 bases from V and 0 bases from J; bases unmatched to any gene: 6. CDR3 amino acids: CASSPPGQGSNQPQHF. DNA of the CDR3: TGTGCCAGCAGCCCACCGGGACAGGGTAGCAATCAGCCCCAGCATTTT.

This clonotype was observed a few times. This chain uses TRBV6-5 with TRBJ1-1, with 8 bases that match TRBD1. This CDR3 is built from 15 residues. Germline V CDR1 and CDR2: MNHEY, SVGAGI. V trimming: 4 bases; J trimming: 0 bases; junction bases outside the gene matches: 4. CDR3 region: CASSLQGGMNTEAFF. The CDR3 DNA sequence: TGTGCCAGCAGTTTACAGGGGGGAATGAACACTGAAGCTTTCTTT.

This clonotype was observed a handful of times. The chain carries TRBV20-1 and TRBJ2-2; the D call may be TRBD1 or TRBD2 (6 bases each). CDR3 length: 14 residues. In germline, CDR1 is DFQATT, CDR2 SNEGSKA (reference sequence). The V and J ends lost 3 bases and 7 bases respectively, with 15 bases between them. In nucleotides, the CDR3 is TGCAGTGCTAGCACACCGGGGGCCCGCGGGGAGCTGTTTTTT. Protein product: CSASTPGARGELFF.

This clonotype was seen many times. The genes are TRBV5-6 and TRBJ2-3; no definite D call. The CDR3 loop spans 15 amino acids. Germline CDR1 reads SGHDT; CDR2 reads YYEEEE. V lost 0 bases and J lost 2, with 10 bases in between. The CDR3 sequence: CASSLGQLNTDTQYF. In DNA form, the CDR3 reads TGTGCCAGCAGCTTGGGTCAGCTAAACACAGATACGCAGTATTTT.

The chain couples TRBV9 to TRBJ2-3; D is perhaps TRBD1 (6 bases). CDR1 and CDR2 (germline): SGDLS, YYNGEE. The V end was cut by 4 bases, the J end by 3 bases, with 9 bases between. There are 13 residues in the CDR3. CDR3 sequence: CASSTTGTDTQYF. The DNA for the CDR3 is TGTGCCAGCAGCACCACAGGGACAGATACGCAGTATTTT.

The chain is built from TRBV28 and TRBJ1-4; TRBD1 matches 12 bases. This CDR3 is 15 amino acids long. V dropped 2 bases and J dropped 8; count of bases not matched to a gene: 3. CDR1 is MDHEN, CDR2 SYDVKM, per germline. The CDR3 nucleotides are TGTGCCAGCAGTTTAGGTGGGACAGGGGGCGAAAAACTGTTTTTT. It yields the protein CASSLGGTGGEKLFF.

CDR3 DNA: TGCGCCAGCAGCCAAGATGGGGACAGTCTCTCGGATACGCAGTATTTT. It yields the protein CASSQDGDSLSDTQYF. The chain joins TRBV4-1 to TRBJ2-3; 7 bases are a match to TRBD1. The CDR3 is 16 amino acids. Germline values: CDR1 MGHRA, CDR2 YSYEKL. V was pared by 0 bases and J by 6 bases, with 9 bases of the junction left unmatched.

This clonotype showed up just a few times. Written as DNA, the CDR3 is TGTGCCAGCTCCGTAGAGTACTACACTGAAGCTTTCTTT. The encoded protein is CASSVEYYTEAFF. The V gene is TRBV6-2 or TRBV6-3, the J gene TRBJ1-1; the D is unclear. The CDR3 covers 13 residues. The ends were cut back, 8 bases at V and 3 bases at J, with 13 bases in the middle. Germline V lookup: CDR1 MNHEY, CDR2 SVGEGT.

This clonotype has a count of ten or more. This sequence joins TRBV10-1 and TRBJ2-3; no reliable D call. V dropped 6 bases and J dropped 2 bases, with 9 bases sitting between them. This CDR3 comprises 13 residues. CDR1 and CDR2 (germline): WNHNN, SYGVQD (reference sequence). CDR3 DNA sequence: TGCGCCAGCAGCGATTTTGACACAGATACGCAGTATTTT. Translation: CASSDFDTDTQYF.